Listed below are T cell receptor beta chains from one sample, sequenced in a study of blood T cell repertoires in COVID-19. Here immunoSEQ multiplex PCR was the method, and the copy in TCRdb shows in-frame clones only, minus some. The data contain about 480,000 clones, 85% to 90% of them seen just once; the ten biggest clones take up 1.8%. Material: PBMCs or T cells enriched from blood (not recorded which). All receptors come from a woman in her forties who had recovered from COVID-19. The CDR3 runs from the conserved cysteine through the conserved F or W. The D gene is left open where the match is weak. Clone sizes are given selectively: once, few, many, or a class where the clone is expanded.

abundance	v_gene	d_gene	j_gene	CDR3aa	CDR3nt
.	TRBV10-2	.	TRBJ2-1	CASRQGASSYNEQFF	TGCGCCAGCAGGCAAGGAGCGAGCTCCTACAATGAGCAGTTCTTC
.	TRBV5-1	.	TRBJ1-6	CASSPHRAGSYNSPLHF	TGCGCCAGCAGCCCGCACAGGGCCGGCTCCTATAATTCACCCCTCCACTTT
.	TRBV25-1	.	TRBJ2-7	CASSELGDSNYEQYF	TGTGCCAGCAGTGAATTGGGGGACTCCAACTACGAGCAGTACTTC
.	TRBV6-5	TRBD1	TRBJ1-2	CASSSDRGRRAYGYTF	TGTGCCAGCAGTTCCGACAGGGGGCGAAGGGCGTATGGCTACACCTTC
once	TRBV18	.	TRBJ2-7	CASSPRPRTTSYEQYF	TGTGCCAGCTCACCACGGCCCCGGACTACCTCCTACGAGCAGTACTTC
.	TRBV5-4	.	TRBJ1-1	CASSLVGANTEAFF	TGTGCCAGCAGCTTGGTTGGAGCGAACACTGAAGCTTTCTTT
.	TRBV3-1/TRBV3-2	TRBD1	TRBJ2-5	CASSQDLGQGAETQYF	TGTGCCAGCAGCCAAGACTTAGGACAGGGGGCTGAGACCCAGTACTTC
.	TRBV11-2	.	TRBJ1-2	CASSSMAEAGYTF	TGTGCCAGCAGCTCCATGGCGGAAGCGGGCTACACCTTC
.	TRBV15	.	TRBJ2-7	CATSSGQHTDEQYF	TGTGCCACCAGCAGCGGACAGCATACTGACGAGCAGTACTTC
.	TRBV5-4	TRBD2	TRBJ2-5	CASSKGLAEQETQYF	TGTGCCAGCAGCAAGGGACTAGCGGAACAAGAGACCCAGTACTTC
.	TRBV29-1	.	TRBJ2-2	CSVGVGGNTGELFF	TGCAGCGTTGGGGTTGGGGGCAACACCGGGGAGCTGTTTTTT
.	TRBV27	.	TRBJ1-5	CASSLSPGSNQPQHF	TGTGCCAGCAGTTTATCCCCAGGGAGCAATCAGCCCCAGCATTTT
.	TRBV9	.	TRBJ1-2	CASSVGGSPSYGYTF	TGTGCCAGCAGCGTAGGAGGGAGTCCCAGCTATGGCTACACCTTC
.	TRBV5-6	.	TRBJ1-2	CASSSEDSPLHNYGYTF	TGTGCCAGCAGCTCCGAGGACAGCCCGCTACATAACTATGGCTACACCTTC
.	TRBV27	TRBD2	TRBJ2-2	CASSRASGSTGELFF	TGTGCCAGCAGTCGAGCCAGCGGGAGTACCGGGGAGCTGTTTTTT
.	TRBV10-2	.	TRBJ2-5	CASRLWGDAWGTGETQYF	TGCGCCAGCAGATTGTGGGGGGACGCCTGGGGGACCGGGGAGACCCAGTACTTC
.	TRBV5-4	TRBD1	TRBJ1-3	CASSLAGTGTNTIYF	TGTGCCAGCAGCTTGGCCGGGACAGGGACCAACACCATATATTTT
.	TRBV30	.	TRBJ1-2	CAWSVGFSGYTF	TGTGCCTGGAGTGTCGGGTTTAGCGGCTACACCTTC
.	TRBV11-3	.	TRBJ1-1	CASSLGGIRGGTEAFF	TGTGCCAGCAGCTTAGGTGGCATCCGAGGGGGCACTGAAGCTTTCTTT
.	TRBV5-6	.	TRBJ1-2	CASSLQGTDYGYTF	TGTGCCAGCAGCTTGCAGGGAACGGACTATGGCTACACCTTC
.	TRBV6-5	.	TRBJ2-1	CASSYGASNNEQFF	TGTGCCAGCAGTTACGGAGCGAGTAACAATGAGCAGTTCTTC
.	TRBV19	TRBD1	TRBJ1-3	CASSPGQGSSGNTIYF	TGTGCCAGTAGTCCGGGACAGGGAAGCTCTGGAAACACCATATATTTT
.	TRBV2	TRBD1	TRBJ1-2	CASSGTAGGYTF	TGTGCCAGCAGCGGGACAGCGGGCGGCTACACCTTC
.	TRBV6-5	.	TRBJ1-2	CASSPGVTGYTF	TGTGCCAGCAGCCCCGGGGTAACTGGCTACACCTTC